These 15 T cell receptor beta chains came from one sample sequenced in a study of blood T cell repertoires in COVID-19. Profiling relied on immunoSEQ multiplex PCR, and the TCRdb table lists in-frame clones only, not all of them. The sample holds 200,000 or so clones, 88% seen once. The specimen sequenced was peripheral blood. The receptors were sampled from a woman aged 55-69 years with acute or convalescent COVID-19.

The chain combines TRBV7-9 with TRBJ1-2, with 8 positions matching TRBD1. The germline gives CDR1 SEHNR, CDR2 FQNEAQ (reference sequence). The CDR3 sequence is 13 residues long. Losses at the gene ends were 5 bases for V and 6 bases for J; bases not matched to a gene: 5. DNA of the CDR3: TGTGCCAGCAGCCTCGACAGGGGAAATGGCTACACCTTC. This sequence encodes CASSLDRGNGYTF.

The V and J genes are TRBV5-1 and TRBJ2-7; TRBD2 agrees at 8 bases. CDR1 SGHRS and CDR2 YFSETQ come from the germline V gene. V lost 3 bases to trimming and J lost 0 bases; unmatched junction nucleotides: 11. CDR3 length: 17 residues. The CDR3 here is CASSSFGGGSSSYEQYF. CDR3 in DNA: TGCGCCAGCAGCTCCTTCGGGGGGGGCTCGAGCTCCTACGAGCAGTACTTC.

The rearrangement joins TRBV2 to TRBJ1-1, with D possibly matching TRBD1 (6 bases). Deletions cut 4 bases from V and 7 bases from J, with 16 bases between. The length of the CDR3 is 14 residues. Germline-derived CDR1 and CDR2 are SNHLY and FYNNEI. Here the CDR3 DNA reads TGTGCCAGCAGTGCGGGGGGCCCGGGAGTTGAAGCTTTCTTT. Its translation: CASSAGGPGVEAFF.

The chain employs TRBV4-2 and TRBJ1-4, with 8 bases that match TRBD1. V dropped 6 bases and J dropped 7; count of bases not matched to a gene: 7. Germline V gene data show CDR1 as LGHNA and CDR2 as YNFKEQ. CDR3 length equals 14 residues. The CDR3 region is CASSPPGGLEKLFF. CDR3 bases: TGTGCCAGCAGTCCCCCAGGGGGCCTTGAAAAACTGTTTTTT.

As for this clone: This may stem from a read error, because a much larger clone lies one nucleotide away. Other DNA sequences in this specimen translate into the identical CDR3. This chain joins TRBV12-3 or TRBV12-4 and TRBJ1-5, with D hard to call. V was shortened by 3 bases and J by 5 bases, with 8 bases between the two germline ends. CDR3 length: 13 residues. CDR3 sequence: CASSFRRDQPQHF. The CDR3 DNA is TGTGCCAGCAGTTTCCGGAGGGATCAGCCCCAGCATTTT.

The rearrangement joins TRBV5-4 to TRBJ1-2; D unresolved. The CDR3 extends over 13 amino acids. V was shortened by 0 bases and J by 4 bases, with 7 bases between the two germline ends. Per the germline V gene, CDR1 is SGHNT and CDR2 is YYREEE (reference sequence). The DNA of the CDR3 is TGTGCCAGCAGCTTGGATGGGCTCTATGGCTACACCTTC. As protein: CASSLDGLYGYTF.

CDR3 in amino acids: CASRARNNEKLFF. The CDR3 DNA reads as TGTGCCAGCAGAGCCAGGAATAATGAAAAACTGTTTTTT. The V call is TRBV25-1, the J call TRBJ1-4; D gene uncertain. CDR1 and CDR2 (germline): MGHDK, SYGVNS. V was shortened by 6 bases and J by 4 bases, with 9 bases between the two germline ends. This CDR3 has 13 amino acids.

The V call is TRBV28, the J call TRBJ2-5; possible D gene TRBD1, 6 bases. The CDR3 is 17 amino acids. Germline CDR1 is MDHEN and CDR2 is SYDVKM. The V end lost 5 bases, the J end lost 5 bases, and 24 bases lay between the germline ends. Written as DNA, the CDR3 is TGTGCCAGCAGTAAAGCCGGGACACCAAGGGGGACGGAGACCCAGTACTTC. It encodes CASSKAGTPRGTETQYF.

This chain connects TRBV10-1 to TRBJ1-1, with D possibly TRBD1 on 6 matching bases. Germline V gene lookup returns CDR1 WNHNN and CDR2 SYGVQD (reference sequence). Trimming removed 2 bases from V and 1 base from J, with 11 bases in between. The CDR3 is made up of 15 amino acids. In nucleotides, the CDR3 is TGCGCCAGCAGTGAGGACCCAGGGGAGAACACTGAAGCTTTCTTT. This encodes CASSEDPGENTEAFF.

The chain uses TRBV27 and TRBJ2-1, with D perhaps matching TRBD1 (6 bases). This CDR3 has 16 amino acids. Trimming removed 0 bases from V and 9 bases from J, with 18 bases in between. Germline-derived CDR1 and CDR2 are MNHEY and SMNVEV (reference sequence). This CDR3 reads CASSLSRQARAGEQFF. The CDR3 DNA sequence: TGTGCCAGCAGTTTATCGAGACAGGCCCGCGCAGGTGAGCAGTTCTTC.

In DNA, the CDR3 is TGTGCCAGCTCACCACGAGGTGAGGGGGCAGTTGGCTACACCTTC. It specifies CASSPRGEGAVGYTF. This chain joins TRBV18 and TRBJ1-2, with 7 bases lining up with TRBD1. Germline-derived CDR1 and CDR2 are KGHSH and LQKENI. V gave up 1 base and J gave up 7 bases; unmatched junction bases: 9. This CDR3 has 15 residues. Combining the CDR3 with reference TRBV18 and TRBJ1-2 gives the whole variable domain NAGVMQNPRHLVRRRGQEARLRCSPMKGHSHVYWYRQLPEEGLKFMVYLQKENIIDESGMPKERFSAEFPKEGPSILRIQQVVRGDSAAYFCASSPRGEGAVGYTFGSGTRLTVV.

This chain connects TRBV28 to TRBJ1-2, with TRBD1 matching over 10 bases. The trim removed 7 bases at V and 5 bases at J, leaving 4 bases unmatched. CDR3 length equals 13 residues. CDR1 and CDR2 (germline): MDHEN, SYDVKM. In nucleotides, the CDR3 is TGTGCCAGCACCCTGGGACAGGGGTATGGCTACACCTTC. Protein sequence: CASTLGQGYGYTF.

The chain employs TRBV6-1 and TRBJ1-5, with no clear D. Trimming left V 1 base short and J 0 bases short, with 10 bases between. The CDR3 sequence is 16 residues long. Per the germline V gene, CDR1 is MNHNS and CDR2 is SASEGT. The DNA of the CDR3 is TGTGCCAGCAGTGAAGAATGGGGAGCTAGCAATCAGCCCCAGCATTTT. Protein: CASSEEWGASNQPQHF.

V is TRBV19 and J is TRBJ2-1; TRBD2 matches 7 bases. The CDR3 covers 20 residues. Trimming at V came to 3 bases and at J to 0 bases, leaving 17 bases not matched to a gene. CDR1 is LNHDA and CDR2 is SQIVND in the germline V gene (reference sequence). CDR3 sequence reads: CASSIFSPVLLAYSYNEQFF. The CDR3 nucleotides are TGTGCCAGTAGTATTTTTTCCCCAGTCCTACTAGCGTACTCCTACAATGAGCAGTTCTTC.

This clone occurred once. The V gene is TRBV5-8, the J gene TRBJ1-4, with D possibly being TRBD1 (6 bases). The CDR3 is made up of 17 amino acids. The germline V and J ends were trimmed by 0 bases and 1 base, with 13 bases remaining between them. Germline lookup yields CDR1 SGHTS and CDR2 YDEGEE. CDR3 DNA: TGTGCCAGCAGCTTGGTCCAGGGGATGGGAACTAATGAAAAACTGTTTTTT. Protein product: CASSLVQGMGTNEKLFF.